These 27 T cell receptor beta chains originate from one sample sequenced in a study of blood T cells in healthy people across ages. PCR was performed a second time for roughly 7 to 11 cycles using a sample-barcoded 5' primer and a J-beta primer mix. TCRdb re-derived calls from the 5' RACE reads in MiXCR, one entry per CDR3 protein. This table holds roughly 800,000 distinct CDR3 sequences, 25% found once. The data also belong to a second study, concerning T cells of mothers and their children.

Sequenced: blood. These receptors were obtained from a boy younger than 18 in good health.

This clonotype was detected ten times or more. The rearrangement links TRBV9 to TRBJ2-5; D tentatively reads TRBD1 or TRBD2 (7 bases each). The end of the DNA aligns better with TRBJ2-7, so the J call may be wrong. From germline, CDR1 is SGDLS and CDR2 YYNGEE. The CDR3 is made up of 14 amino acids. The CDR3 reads CASSTTGEGYEQYF. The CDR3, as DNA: TGTGCCAGCAGTACTACAGGGGAGGGCTACGAGCAGTACTTC.

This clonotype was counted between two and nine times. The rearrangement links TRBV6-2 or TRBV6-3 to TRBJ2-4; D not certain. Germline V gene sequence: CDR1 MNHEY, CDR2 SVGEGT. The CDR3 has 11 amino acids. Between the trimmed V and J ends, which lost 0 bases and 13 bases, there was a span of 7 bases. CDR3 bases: TGTGCCAGCAGTTACTCTTCAAAACAGTACTTC. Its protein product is CASSYSSKQYF.

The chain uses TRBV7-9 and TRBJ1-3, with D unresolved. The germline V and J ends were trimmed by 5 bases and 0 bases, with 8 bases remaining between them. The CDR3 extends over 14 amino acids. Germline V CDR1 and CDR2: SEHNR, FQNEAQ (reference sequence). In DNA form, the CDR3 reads TGTGCCAGCAGCCACACCAGCTCTGGAAACACCATATATTTT. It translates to CASSHTSSGNTIYF. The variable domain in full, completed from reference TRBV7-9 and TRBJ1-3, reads DTGVSQNPRHKITKRGQNVTFRCDPISEHNRLYWYRQTLGQGPEFLTYFQNEAQLEKSRLLSDRFSAERPKGSFSTLEIQRTEQGDSAMYLCASSHTSSGNTIYFGEGSWLTVV.

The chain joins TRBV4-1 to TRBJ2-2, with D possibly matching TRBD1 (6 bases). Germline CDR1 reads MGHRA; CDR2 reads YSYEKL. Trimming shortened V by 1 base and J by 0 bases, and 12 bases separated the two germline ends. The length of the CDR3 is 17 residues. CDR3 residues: CASSQALAGANTGELFF. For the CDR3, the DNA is TGCGCCAGCAGCCAAGCGTTGGCAGGGGCGAACACCGGGGAGCTGTTTTTT.

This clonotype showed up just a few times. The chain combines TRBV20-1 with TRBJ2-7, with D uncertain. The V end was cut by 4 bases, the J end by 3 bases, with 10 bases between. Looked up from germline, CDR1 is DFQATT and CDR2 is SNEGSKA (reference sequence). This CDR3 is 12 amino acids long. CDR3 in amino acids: CSAILGFYEQYF. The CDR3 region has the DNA TGCAGTGCTATTCTTGGCTTCTACGAGCAGTACTTC.

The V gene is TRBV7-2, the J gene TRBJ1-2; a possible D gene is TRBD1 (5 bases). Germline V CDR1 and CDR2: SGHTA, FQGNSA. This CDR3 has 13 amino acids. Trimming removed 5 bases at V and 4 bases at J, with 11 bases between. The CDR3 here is CASSRPGVYGYTF. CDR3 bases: TGTGCCAGCAGCCGTCCGGGGGTCTATGGCTACACCTTC.

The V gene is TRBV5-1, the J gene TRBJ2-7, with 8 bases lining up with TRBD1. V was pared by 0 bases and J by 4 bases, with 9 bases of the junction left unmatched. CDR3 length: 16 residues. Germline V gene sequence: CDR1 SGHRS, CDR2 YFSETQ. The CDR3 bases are TGCGCCAGCAGCTTGGATAGTCAGGGGGCGACTTACGAGCAGTACTTC. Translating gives CASSLDSQGATYEQYF. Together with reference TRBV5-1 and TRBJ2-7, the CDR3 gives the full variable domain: KAGVTQTPRYLIKTRGQQVTLSCSPISGHRSVSWYQQTPGQGLQFLFEYFSETQRNKGNFPGRFSGRQFSNSRSEMNVSTLELGDSALYLCASSLDSQGATYEQYFGPGTRLTVT.

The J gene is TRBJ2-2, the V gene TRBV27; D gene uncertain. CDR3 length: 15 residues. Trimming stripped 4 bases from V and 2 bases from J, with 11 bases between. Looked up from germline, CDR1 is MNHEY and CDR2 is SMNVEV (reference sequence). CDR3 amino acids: CASSSPRTNTGELFF. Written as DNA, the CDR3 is TGTGCCAGCAGTTCCCCCCGGACCAACACCGGGGAGCTGTTTTTT.

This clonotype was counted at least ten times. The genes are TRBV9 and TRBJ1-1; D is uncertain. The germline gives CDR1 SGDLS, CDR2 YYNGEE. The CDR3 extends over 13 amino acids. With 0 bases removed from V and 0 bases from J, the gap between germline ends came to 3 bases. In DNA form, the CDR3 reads TGTGCCAGCAGCGTAGACATGAACACTGAAGCTTTCTTT. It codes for CASSVDMNTEAFF.

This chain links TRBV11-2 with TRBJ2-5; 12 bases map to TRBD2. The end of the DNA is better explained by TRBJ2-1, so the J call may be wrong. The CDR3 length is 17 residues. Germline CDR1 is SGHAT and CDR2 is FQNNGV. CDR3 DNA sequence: TGTGCCAGCAGCCACGGGGGCACTAGCGGGGGGTACAATGAGCAGTTCTTC. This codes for CASSHGGTSGGYNEQFF.

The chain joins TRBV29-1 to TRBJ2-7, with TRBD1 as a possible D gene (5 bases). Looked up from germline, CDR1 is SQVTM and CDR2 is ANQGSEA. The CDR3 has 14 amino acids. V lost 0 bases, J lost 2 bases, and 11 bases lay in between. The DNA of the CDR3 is TGCAGCGTTGAAGATCCAGGGTCCGCCTACGAGCAGTACTTC. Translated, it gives CSVEDPGSAYEQYF.

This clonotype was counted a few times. The CDR3 nucleotides are TGTGCCAGCAGTTTATCGGGGGGGGCCTACACCTTC. Encoded protein: CASSLSGGAYTF. The genes are TRBV27 and TRBJ1-2; a possible D gene is TRBD1 (6 bases). This CDR3 spans 12 amino acids. V dropped 0 bases and J dropped 10 bases, with 9 bases sitting between them. Germline CDR1 is MNHEY and CDR2 is SMNVEV (reference sequence).

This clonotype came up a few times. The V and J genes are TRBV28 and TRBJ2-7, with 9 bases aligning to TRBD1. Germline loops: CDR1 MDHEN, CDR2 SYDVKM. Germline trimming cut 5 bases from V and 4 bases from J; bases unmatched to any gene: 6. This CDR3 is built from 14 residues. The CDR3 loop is CASSNRDRVYEQYF. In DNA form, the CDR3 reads TGTGCCAGCAGTAACCGGGACAGGGTGTACGAGCAGTACTTC.

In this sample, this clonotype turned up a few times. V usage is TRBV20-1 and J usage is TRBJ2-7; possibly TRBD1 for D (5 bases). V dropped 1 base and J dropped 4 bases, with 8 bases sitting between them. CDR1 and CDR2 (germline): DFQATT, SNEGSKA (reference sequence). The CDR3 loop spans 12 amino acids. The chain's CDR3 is CSARGQFYEQYF. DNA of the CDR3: TGCAGTGCTAGAGGACAGTTTTACGAGCAGTACTTC.

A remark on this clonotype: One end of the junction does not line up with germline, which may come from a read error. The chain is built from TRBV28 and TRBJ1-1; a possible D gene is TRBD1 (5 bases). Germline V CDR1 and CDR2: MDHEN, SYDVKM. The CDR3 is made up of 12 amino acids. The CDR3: CAGQGVNTEAFF. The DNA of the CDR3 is TGCGCCGGTCAGGGAGTAAACACTGAAGCTTTCTTT.

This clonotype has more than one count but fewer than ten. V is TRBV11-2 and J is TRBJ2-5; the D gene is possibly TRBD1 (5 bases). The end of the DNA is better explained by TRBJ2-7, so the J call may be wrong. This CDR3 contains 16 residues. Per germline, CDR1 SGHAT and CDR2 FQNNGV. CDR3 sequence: CASSSDPDSQSYEQYF. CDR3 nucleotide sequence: TGTGCCAGCAGTTCCGATCCAGACAGTCAATCCTACGAGCAGTACTTC.

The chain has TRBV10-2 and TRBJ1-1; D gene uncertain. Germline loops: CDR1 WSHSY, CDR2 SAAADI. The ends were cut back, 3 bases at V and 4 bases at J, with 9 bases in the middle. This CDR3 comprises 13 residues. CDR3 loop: CASSDGFGTEAFF. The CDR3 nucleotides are TGCGCCAGCAGTGATGGGTTCGGCACTGAAGCTTTCTTT.

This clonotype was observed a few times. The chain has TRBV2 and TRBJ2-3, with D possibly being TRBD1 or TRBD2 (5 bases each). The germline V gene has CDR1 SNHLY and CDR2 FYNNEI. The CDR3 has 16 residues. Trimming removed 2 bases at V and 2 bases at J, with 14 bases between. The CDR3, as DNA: TGTGCCAGCAGTGAATTCGGGACCGAAGCCACAGATACGCAGTATTTT. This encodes CASSEFGTEATDTQYF.

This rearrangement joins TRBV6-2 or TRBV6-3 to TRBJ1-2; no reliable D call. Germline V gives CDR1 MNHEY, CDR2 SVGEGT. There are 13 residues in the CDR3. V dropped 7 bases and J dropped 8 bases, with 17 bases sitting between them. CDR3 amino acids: CASTTVGLRGYTF. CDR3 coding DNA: TGTGCCAGCACAACCGTCGGACTGAGGGGCTACACCTTC.

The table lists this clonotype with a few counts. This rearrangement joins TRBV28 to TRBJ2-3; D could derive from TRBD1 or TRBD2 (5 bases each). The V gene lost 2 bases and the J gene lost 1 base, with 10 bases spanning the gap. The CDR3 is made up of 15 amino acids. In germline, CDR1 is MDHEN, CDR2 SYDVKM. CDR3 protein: CASSLGTDRTDTQYF. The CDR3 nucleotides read TGTGCCAGCAGTTTAGGGACGGACCGCACAGATACGCAGTATTTT.

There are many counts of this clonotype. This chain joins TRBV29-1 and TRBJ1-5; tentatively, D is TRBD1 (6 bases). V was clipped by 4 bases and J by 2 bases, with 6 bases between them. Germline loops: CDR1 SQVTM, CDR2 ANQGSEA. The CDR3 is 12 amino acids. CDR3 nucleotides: TGCAGCGTTGGACAGGGCAATCAGCCCCAGCATTTT. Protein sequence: CSVGQGNQPQHF.

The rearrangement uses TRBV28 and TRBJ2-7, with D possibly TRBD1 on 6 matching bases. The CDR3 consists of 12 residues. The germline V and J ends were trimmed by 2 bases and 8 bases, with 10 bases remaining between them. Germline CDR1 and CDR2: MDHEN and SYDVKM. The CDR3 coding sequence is TGTGCCAGCAGTTTAGGGCAGGGGAAGCAGTACTTC. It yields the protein CASSLGQGKQYF.

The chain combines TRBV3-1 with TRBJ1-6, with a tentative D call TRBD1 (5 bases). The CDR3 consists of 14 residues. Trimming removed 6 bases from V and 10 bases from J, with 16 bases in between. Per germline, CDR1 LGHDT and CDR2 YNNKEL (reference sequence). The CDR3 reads CASRRTFLNSPLHF. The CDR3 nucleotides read TGTGCCAGCAGGCGGACATTCCTGAACTCACCCCTCCACTTT.

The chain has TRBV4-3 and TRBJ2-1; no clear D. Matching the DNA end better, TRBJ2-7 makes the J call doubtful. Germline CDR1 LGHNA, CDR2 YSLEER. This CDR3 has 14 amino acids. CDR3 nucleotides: TGCGCCAGCAGCCACCGAAACGGTGACTACGAGCAGTACTTC. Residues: CASSHRNGDYEQYF.

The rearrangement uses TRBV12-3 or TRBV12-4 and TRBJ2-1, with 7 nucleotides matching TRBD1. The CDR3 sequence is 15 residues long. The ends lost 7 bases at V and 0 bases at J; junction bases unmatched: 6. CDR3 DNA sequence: TGTGCCAGCACTCCGGGACAGAGCTCCTACAATGAGCAGTTCTTC. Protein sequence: CASTPGQSSYNEQFF.

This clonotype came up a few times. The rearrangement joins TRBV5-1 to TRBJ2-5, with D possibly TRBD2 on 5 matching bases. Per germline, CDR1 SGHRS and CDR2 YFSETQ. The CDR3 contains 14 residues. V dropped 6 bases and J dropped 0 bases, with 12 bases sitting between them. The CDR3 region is CASTSEGYQETQYF. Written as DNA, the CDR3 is TGCGCCAGCACCTCAGAGGGTTACCAAGAGACCCAGTACTTC.

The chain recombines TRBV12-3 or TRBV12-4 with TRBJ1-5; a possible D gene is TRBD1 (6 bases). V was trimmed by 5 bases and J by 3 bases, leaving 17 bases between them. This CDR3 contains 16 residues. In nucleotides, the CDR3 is TGTGCCAGCAGTCCGACCGCACGACAGGCCAATCAGCCCCAGCATTTT. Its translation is CASSPTARQANQPQHF.